A selection of T cell receptor beta chains follows, all from one sample in a study of blood T cell repertoires in COVID-19. Clones were read by immunoSEQ multiplex PCR, and TCRdb kept only the in-frame ones, dropping some. The sample holds around 190,000 clones, about 88% seen once. Sequenced sample: PBMCs or T cells enriched from blood (not recorded which). These receptors were collected from a woman in her forties in a cohort exposed to, infected with or recovered from COVID-19 (not recorded which). CDR3s include the opening cysteine and the closing phenylalanine or tryptophan. The D gene is left open where the match is weak. Size is omitted from some rows. Given values are once, few, many or a class for expanded clones.

v_gene	j_gene	abundance	d_gene	CDR3nt	CDR3aa
TRBV10-1	TRBJ2-1	.	.	TGCGCCAGCAGTGACGGGGGATCCTACAATGAGCAGTTCTTC	CASSDGGSYNEQFF
TRBV7-8	TRBJ1-1	few	.	TGTGCCAGCAGCCAGTGGGAGTTTGGTGAAGCTTTCTTT	CASSQWEFGEAFF
TRBV27	TRBJ1-1	.	TRBD1	TGTGCCAGCAGTCCGACAGGGGGAGGAACTGAAGCTTTCTTT	CASSPTGGGTEAFF
TRBV27	TRBJ1-5	once	TRBD1	TGTGCCAGCGGGACAGGGCGCAATCAGCCCCAGCATTTT	CASGTGRNQPQHF
TRBV27	TRBJ2-1	.	TRBD2	TGTGCCAGCAGTCCTAGCGGGGGGGTTTGGAATGAGCAGTTCTTC	CASSPSGGVWNEQFF
TRBV28	TRBJ1-1	.	.	TGTGCCAGCACCCCCCGCGGTTCGTACTCTGAAGCTTTCTTT	CASTPRGSYSEAFF
TRBV6-5	TRBJ2-2	.	TRBD2	TGTGCCAGCAGGGATCCGGGACTACCCACCGGGGAGCTGTTTTTT	CASRDPGLPTGELFF
TRBV10-3	TRBJ2-2	.	TRBD1	TGTGCCATCAGCACACAGGGGGCAGGTGGCACCGGGGAGCTGTTTTTT	CAISTQGAGGTGELFF
TRBV27	TRBJ2-7	.	TRBD1	TGTGCCAGCAGTTTATTGGGGGCAGGGGGCACGTACGAGCAGTACTTC	CASSLLGAGGTYEQYF
TRBV3-1/TRBV3-2	TRBJ1-5	.	.	TGTGCCAGCAGCTCTGCGTTAGGCAATCAGCCCCAGCATTTT	CASSSALGNQPQHF
TRBV3-1/TRBV3-2	TRBJ1-6	.	TRBD1	TGTGCCAGCAGCCAAGATACCCCCCGGACAGGGGCAAATTCACCCCTCCACTTT	CASSQDTPRTGANSPLHF
TRBV29-1	TRBJ1-2	once	TRBD1	TGCAGCGTTGAACCGGGACAGGGAAGTTCCTATGGCTACACCTTC	CSVEPGQGSSYGYTF
TRBV13	TRBJ1-1	.	.	TGTGCCAGCAGCTACCGGGACCCCAGGGGAGCTTTCTTT	CASSYRDPRGAFF
TRBV9	TRBJ1-4	.	TRBD1	TGTGCCAGCAGCTTGGGACAGTCCTCAACTAATGAAAAACTGTTTTTT	CASSLGQSSTNEKLFF
TRBV28	TRBJ1-4	few	.	TGTGCCAGCAGCCATCCTGACAGTTATGAAAAACTGTTTTTT	CASSHPDSYEKLFF
TRBV19	TRBJ1-5	.	.	TGTGCCAGTAGTATGAGCCCAACAGTTCAGCCCCAGCATTTT	CASSMSPTVQPQHF
TRBV6-5	TRBJ1-5	.	TRBD1	TGTGCCAGCAGCGGGCGGGACAGGGGGCAGCAGCCCCAGCATTTT	CASSGRDRGQQPQHF
TRBV12-3/TRBV12-4	TRBJ2-7	.	.	TGTGCCAGCAGTTTCTGGGGGCAGGACGAGCAGTACTTC	CASSFWGQDEQYF
TRBV10-2	TRBJ2-3	many	TRBD2	TGCGCGGCGGGCGGGAGCGAAACAGATACGCAGTATTTT	CAAGGSETDTQYF
TRBV9	TRBJ2-6	many	.	TGTGCCAGCAGCAGTGCGGGCTCTGGGGCCAACGTCCTGACTTTC	CASSSAGSGANVLTF
TRBV10-1	TRBJ2-3	many	.	TGCGCCAGCAGTGAGGGGGCTAGCGGCACAGATACGCAGTATTTT	CASSEGASGTDTQYF
TRBV24-1	TRBJ1-1	.	.	TGTGCCACCAGTGATGGGGGGTCCTTGAACACTGAAGCTTTCTTT	CATSDGGSLNTEAFF
TRBV4-1	TRBJ1-1	.	.	TGCGCCAGCAGCCCAGAATCCCTAGGCACTGAAGCTTTCTTT	CASSPESLGTEAFF
TRBV21-1	TRBJ2-2	.	.	TGTGCCGGGACAGGGAGGGACACCGGGGAGCTGTTTTTT	CAGTGRDTGELFF
TRBV27	TRBJ2-5	.	TRBD2	TGTGCCAGCAGTCTAGCGGCTAATCAAGAGACCCAGTACTTC	CASSLAANQETQYF
TRBV2	TRBJ1-3	.	.	TGTGCCAGCAGTGAGCGGGGGCGAAGTGGAAACACCATATATTTT	CASSERGRSGNTIYF
TRBV10-1	TRBJ2-2	once	TRBD2	TGCGCCAGACCGAATAGCGGGAGTGGAACCGGGGAGCTGTTTTTT	CARPNSGSGTGELFF
TRBV27	TRBJ1-2	.	.	TGTGCCAGCAGTTTAAGGCCGCAGGGGAGAGATGGCTACACCTTC	CASSLRPQGRDGYTF
TRBV10-1	TRBJ1-1	.	TRBD1	TGCGCCAGCAGTGGGCGGGACAGCCTCTCACCCCCGATGAACACTGAAGCTTTCTTT	CASSGRDSLSPPMNTEAFF
TRBV6-2/TRBV6-3	TRBJ2-7	.	.	TGTGCCAGCAGTTACTCGTACAGGGCCTATTCCTACGAGCAGTACTTC	CASSYSYRAYSYEQYF
TRBV4-1	TRBJ1-6	.	.	TGCGCCAGCAGCCAAACAGGGTATTCACCCCTCCACTTT	CASSQTGYSPLHF
TRBV19	TRBJ2-5	.	.	TGTGCCAGTAGTATCGAGGACAGAGAGACCCAGTACTTC	CASSIEDRETQYF
TRBV20-1	TRBJ1-6	.	.	TGCAGTGCTAGTGGGCCAGGTCTGAATTCACCCCTCCACTTT	CSASGPGLNSPLHF
TRBV7-2	TRBJ2-3	.	.	TGTGCCAGCAGCTTCGCGTCTACTACTAGCACAGATACGCAGTATTTT	CASSFASTTSTDTQYF
TRBV11-2	TRBJ1-2	.	TRBD1	TGTGCCAGCAGCTTAGGGGGACAGGGGCACACCTTC	CASSLGGQGHTF